Shown below are 2 T cell receptor beta chains from a single sample sequenced in a study of immune evolution from preneoplasia to lung adenocarcinoma. Libraries were prepared by immunoSEQ multiplex PCR; TCRdb keeps only in-frame clonotypes and omits some of them. The sample holds some 15,000 clones, 65% to 85% seen once. The source material was FFPE minimally invasive lung adenocarcinoma tissue. Receptors were obtained from a person aged 70 to 85 with lung adenocarcinoma.

The chain uses TRBV7-3 and TRBJ2-3; perhaps TRBD2 as D (6 bases). Trimming took 5 bases from V and 5 from J, leaving 17 bases between them. Germline V gene lookup returns CDR1 SGHTA and CDR2 FQGTGA. The CDR3 covers 15 residues. The CDR3 region is CASSQEEAGGDTQYF. The CDR3 nucleotides read TGTGCCAGCAGCCAAGAAGAAGCCGGGGGAGATACGCAGTATTTT.

The chain carries TRBV28 and TRBJ1-5, with D perhaps TRBD1 (5 bases). The CDR3 runs 13 residues. Germline values: CDR1 MDHEN, CDR2 SYDVKM. Trimming removed 5 bases from V and 7 bases from J, with 12 bases in between. This CDR3 reads CASSPTGGQPQHF. In nucleotides, the CDR3 is TGTGCCAGCAGTCCTACGGGGGGACAGCCCCAGCATTTT.